These T cell receptor beta chains were read from a single sample in a study of blood T cell repertoires in COVID-19. Produced via immunoSEQ multiplex PCR; TCRdb's table is partial and in-frame only. The sample carries some 240,000 clones, approximately 86% recorded once. Sample: peripheral blood. The receptors were sampled from a man in his sixties who had recovered from COVID-19. The CDR3 runs from the conserved cysteine through the conserved F or W. The D gene is left open where the match is weak. For some rows the clone size is stated as once, few or many, or as a class when expanded; others skip it.

-	-	TRBV11-2	TRBJ1-2	TGTGCCAGCAGCTCGACCGAGGACAAAGCTAACTATGGCTACACCTTC	CASSSTEDKANYGYTF
-	TRBD2	TRBV6-5	TRBJ2-1	TGTGCCAGTCTAGCGGGCAACTCCTACAATGAGCAGTTCTTC	CASLAGNSYNEQFF
-	-	TRBV20-1	TRBJ2-1	TGCAGTGCTAGAGGACTCCCGGAGCAGTTCTTC	CSARGLPEQFF
-	-	TRBV4-1	TRBJ2-1	TGCGCCAGCAGCCAAGGTGGAGGGGGCTCTTTCGAGCAGTTCTTC	CASSQGGGGSFEQFF
-	TRBD1	TRBV6-6	TRBJ1-2	TGTGCCAGCAGTCGACAGGGGGCGACGGACTATGGCTACACCTTC	CASSRQGATDYGYTF
-	TRBD1	TRBV28	TRBJ2-2	TGTGCCAGCAGTTTATTTGGTTCGAGACAGGGAACCGGGGAGCTGTTTTTT	CASSLFGSRQGTGELFF
-	-	TRBV19	TRBJ2-3	TGTGCCAGTAGTGCCCCCCGGAGGGGGGGGGTAGATACGCAGTATTTT	CASSAPRRGGVDTQYF
-	TRBD1	TRBV9	TRBJ2-7	TGTGCCAGCAGCGCCCGGGACAGGGCGAACGAGCAGTACTTC	CASSARDRANEQYF
-	-	TRBV5-1	TRBJ2-5	TGCGCCAGCAGCTTCAAGTCGGGGGAAGAGACCCAGTACTTC	CASSFKSGEETQYF
-	TRBD2	TRBV5-1	TRBJ2-7	TGCGCCAGCAGCCCACACGGGGCGGGGGTCTACGAGCAGTACTTC	CASSPHGAGVYEQYF
-	-	TRBV6-6	TRBJ2-5	TGTGCCAGCAGTTACGAAGGGAGACTTTACCAAGAGACCCAGTACTTC	CASSYEGRLYQETQYF
-	TRBD1	TRBV6-5	TRBJ1-1	TGTGCCAGCAATCCCGGGACAGGGTTGCTAGCTTTCTTT	CASNPGTGLLAFF
once	TRBD1	TRBV11-3	TRBJ2-3	TGTGCCAGCAGCTTACACAGGGGGACAGATACGCAGTATTTT	CASSLHRGTDTQYF
-	-	TRBV11-2	TRBJ2-7	TGTGCCAGCAGCTTTCCATCGGGCTACGAGCAGTACTTC	CASSFPSGYEQYF
-	TRBD1	TRBV27	TRBJ1-5	TGTGCCAGCAGTTTAACAGGCGGGGACAGGGGGTATAGCAATCAGCCCCAGCATTTT	CASSLTGGDRGYSNQPQHF
-	TRBD1	TRBV3-1/TRBV3-2	TRBJ1-2	TGTGCCAGCAGCCCGGGACAGGGGGCATATGGCTACACCTTC	CASSPGQGAYGYTF
-	TRBD2	TRBV7-9	TRBJ2-5	TGTGCCAGCAGCTTATCTAGCGGCATACAAGAGACCCAGTACTTC	CASSLSSGIQETQYF
-	-	TRBV27	TRBJ1-4	TGTGCCAGCAGTTCCGACAGATTTAATGAAAAACTGTTTTTT	CASSSDRFNEKLFF
-	TRBD1	TRBV4-1	TRBJ1-2	TGCGCCAGCAGCCAAGTTTGGGACAGCACCTATGGCTACACCTTC	CASSQVWDSTYGYTF
-	-	TRBV10-3	TRBJ2-7	TGTGCCATCAGTGATCTCAGCAGGGCCTCCTACGAGCAGTACTTC	CAISDLSRASYEQYF
-	-	TRBV2	TRBJ1-2	TGTGCCAGGGATTTTGGGGGCGCCGTGGGTGGCTACACCTTC	CARDFGGAVGGYTF
-	-	TRBV2	TRBJ2-7	TGTGCCAGCAGTGACAGGTCGAAAACCCGCGAGCAGTACTTC	CASSDRSKTREQYF
-	-	TRBV27	TRBJ2-4	TGTGCCAGCAGTGGCTACCGGGGAGTCAAAAACATTCAGTACTTC	CASSGYRGVKNIQYF
-	-	TRBV11-2	TRBJ1-6	TGTGCCAGCAGCTTCTCCGTTTATAATTCACCCCTCCACTTT	CASSFSVYNSPLHF
-	TRBD2	TRBV24-1	TRBJ2-1	TGTGCCACCAGTGACCAAAAGCGGGGGGGCAGGATAGATGAGCAGTTCTTC	CATSDQKRGGRIDEQFF
-	-	TRBV7-9	TRBJ2-7	TGTGCCAGCAGCTACGGGGGAGAGATTTACGAGCAGTACTTC	CASSYGGEIYEQYF
-	-	TRBV19	TRBJ1-2	TGTGCCAGTAGTATAACAGGAGCTAACTATGGCTACACCTTC	CASSITGANYGYTF
-	-	TRBV10-3	TRBJ1-6	TGTGCCAGCGGCAGCGGGACGGAATATAATTCACCCCTCCACTTT	CASGSGTEYNSPLHF
-	TRBD2	TRBV6-5	TRBJ2-2	TGTGCCAGCACGGTTCTAGCGGTCACCGGGGAGCTGTTTTTT	CASTVLAVTGELFF
-	-	TRBV28	TRBJ2-1	TGTGCCAGCAGTCCTTCTAGCGCCAGCTCCTACAATGAGCAGTTCTTC	CASSPSSASSYNEQFF
-	TRBD2	TRBV24-1	TRBJ2-1	TGTGCCACCAGTGCTCTAAGGGAGGGGAATGAGCAGTTCTTC	CATSALREGNEQFF
-	TRBD1	TRBV5-1	TRBJ2-3	TGCGCCAGCAGCTTGCCCCTCGGGACAGGGAGTACAGATACGCAGTATTTT	CASSLPLGTGSTDTQYF
-	TRBD1	TRBV9	TRBJ1-3	TGTGCCAGCAGCGAGCGCGGGGACAGCAGTTCTGGAAACACCATATATTTT	CASSERGDSSSGNTIYF
-	-	TRBV11-2	TRBJ1-2	TGTGCCAGCAGCTTCTCTTTCGGGGACTATGGCTACACCTTC	CASSFSFGDYGYTF